This T cell receptor beta chain stems from a study of T cell responses to AZD1222 COVID-19 vaccine. Overall study: Second-dose schedules of about 4 or about 12 weeks were combined.

The CDR3 extends over 15 amino acids. Germline CDR1 and CDR2: SGHDT and YYEEEE. The junction had 4 bases not matched to a gene; V was cut back by 2 bases and J by 0 bases. About this clone itself: Its antigen is still unknown.

The assay was immunoSEQ multiplex PCR, and TCRdb's table has in-frame clones only and misses some. Among around 92,000 clones listed, approximately 84% were seen once. Study results and limitations: Unmutated variant regions are reportedly the target of nearly half of TCRs that are spike-specific.

The clonotype originates from an adult in good health. The sequenced sample was peripheral blood, obtained on day 0 of AZD1222 vaccination. This chain joins TRBV5-6 and TRBJ1-2, with TRBD1 identical over 7 bases. For the CDR3, the DNA is TGTGCCAGCAGCTTCCGGACAGGCGCTAACTATGGCTACACCTTC. It codes for CASSFRTGANYGYTF.